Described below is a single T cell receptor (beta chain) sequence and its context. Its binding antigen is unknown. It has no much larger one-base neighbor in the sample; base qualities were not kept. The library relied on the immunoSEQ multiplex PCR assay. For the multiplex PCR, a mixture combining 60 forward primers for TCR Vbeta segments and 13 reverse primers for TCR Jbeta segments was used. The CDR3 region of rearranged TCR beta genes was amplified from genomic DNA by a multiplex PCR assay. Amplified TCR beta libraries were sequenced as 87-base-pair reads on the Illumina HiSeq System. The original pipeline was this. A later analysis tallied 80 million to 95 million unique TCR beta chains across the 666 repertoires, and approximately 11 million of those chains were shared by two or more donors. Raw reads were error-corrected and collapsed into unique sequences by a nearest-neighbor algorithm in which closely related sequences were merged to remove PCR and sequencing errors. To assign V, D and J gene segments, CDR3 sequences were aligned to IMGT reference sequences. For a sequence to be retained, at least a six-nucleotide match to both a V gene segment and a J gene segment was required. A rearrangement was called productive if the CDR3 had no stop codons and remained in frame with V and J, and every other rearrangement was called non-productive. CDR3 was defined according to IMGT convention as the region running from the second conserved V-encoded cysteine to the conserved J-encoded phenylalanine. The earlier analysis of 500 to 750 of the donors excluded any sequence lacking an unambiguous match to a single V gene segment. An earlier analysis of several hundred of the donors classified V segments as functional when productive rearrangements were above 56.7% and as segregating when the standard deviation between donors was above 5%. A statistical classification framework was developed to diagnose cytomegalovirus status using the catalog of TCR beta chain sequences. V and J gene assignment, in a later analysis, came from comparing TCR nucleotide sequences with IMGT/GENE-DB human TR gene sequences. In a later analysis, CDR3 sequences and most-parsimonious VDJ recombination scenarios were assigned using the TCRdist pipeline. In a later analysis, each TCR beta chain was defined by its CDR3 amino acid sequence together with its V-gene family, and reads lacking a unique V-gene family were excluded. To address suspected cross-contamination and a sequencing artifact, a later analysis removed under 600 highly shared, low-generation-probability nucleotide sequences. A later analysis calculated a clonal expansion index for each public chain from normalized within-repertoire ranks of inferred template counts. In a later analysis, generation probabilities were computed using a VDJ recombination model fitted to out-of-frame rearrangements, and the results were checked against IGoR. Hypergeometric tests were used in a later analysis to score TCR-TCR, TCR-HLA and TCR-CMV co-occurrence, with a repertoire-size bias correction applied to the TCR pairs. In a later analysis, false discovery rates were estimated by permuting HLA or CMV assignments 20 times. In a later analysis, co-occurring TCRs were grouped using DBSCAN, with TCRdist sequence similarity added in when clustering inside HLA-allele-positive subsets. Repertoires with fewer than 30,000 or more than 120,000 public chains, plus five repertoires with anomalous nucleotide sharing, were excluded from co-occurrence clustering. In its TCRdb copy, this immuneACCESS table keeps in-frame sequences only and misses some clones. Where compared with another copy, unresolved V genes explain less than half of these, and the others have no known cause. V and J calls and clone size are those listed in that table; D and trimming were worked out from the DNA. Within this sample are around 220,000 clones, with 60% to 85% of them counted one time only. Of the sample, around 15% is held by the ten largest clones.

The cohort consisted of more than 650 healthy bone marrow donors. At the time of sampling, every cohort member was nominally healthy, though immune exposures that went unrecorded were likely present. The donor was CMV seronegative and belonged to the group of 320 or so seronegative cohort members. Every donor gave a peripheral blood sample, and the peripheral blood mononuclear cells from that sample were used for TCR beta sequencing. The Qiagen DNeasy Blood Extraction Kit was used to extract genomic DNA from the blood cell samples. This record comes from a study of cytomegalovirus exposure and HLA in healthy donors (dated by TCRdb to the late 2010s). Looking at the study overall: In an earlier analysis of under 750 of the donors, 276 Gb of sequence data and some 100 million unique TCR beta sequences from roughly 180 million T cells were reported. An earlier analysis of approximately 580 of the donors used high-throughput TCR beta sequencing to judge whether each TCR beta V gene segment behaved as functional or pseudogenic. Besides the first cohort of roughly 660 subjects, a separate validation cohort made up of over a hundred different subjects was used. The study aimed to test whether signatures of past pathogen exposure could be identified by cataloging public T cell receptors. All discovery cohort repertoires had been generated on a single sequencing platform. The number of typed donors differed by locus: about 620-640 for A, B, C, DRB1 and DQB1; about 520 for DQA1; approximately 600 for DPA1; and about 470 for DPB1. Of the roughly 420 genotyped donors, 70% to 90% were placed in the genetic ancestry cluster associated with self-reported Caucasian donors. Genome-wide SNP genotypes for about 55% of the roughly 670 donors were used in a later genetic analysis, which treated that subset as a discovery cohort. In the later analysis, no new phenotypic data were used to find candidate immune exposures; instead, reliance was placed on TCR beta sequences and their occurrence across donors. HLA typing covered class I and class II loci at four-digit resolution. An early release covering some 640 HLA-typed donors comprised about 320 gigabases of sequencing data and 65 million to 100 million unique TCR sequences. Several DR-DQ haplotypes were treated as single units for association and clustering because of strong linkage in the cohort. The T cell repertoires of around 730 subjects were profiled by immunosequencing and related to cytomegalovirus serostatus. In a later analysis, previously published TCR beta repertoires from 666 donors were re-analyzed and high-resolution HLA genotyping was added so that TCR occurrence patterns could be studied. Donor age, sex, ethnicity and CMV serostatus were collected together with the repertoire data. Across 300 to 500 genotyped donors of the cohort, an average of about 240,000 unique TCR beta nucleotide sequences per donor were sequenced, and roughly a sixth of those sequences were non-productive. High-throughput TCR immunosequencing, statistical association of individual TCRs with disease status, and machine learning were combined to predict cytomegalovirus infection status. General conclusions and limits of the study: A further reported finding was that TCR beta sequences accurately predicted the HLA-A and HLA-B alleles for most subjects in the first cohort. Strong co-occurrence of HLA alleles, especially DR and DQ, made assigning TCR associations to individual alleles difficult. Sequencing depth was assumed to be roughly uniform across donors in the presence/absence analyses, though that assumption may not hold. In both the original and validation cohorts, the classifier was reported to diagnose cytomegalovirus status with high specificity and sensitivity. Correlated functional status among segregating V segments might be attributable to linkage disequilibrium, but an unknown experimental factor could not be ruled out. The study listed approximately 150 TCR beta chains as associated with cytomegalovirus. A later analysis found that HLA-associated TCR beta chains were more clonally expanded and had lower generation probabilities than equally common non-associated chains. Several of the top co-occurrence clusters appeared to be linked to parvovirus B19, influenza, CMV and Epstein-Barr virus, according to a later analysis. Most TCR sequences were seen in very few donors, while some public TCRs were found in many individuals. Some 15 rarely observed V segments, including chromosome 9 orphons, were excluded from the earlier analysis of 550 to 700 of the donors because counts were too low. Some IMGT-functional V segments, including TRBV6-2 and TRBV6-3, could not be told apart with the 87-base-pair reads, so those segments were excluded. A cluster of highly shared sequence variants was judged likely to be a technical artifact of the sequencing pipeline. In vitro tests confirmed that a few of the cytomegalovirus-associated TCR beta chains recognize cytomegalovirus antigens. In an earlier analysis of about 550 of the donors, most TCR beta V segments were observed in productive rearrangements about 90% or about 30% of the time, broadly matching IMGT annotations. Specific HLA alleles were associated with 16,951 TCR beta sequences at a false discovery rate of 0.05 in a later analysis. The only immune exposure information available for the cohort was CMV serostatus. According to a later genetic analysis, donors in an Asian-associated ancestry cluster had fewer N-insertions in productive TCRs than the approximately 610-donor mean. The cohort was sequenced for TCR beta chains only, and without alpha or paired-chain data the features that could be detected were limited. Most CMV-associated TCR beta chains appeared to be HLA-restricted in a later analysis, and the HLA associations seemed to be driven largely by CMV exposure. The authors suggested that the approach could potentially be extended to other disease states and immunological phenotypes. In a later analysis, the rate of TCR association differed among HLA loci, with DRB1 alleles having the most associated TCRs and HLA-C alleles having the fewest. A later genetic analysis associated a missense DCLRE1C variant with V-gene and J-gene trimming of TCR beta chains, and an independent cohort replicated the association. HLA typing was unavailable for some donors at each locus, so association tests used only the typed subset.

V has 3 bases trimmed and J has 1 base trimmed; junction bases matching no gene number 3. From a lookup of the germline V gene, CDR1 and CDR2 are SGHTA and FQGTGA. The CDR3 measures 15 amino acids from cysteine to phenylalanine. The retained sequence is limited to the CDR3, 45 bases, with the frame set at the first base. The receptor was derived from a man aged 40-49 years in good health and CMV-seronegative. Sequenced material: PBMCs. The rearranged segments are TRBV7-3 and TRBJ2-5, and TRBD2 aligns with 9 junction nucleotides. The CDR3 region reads CASSLGGGGQETQYF. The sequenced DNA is TGTGCCAGCAGCTTGGGCGGGGGGGGCCAAGAGACCCAGTACTTC.